Each of the 15 T cell receptor beta chains below was sequenced from the same sample in a study of blood T cell repertoires in COVID-19. Clones were read by immunoSEQ multiplex PCR, and TCRdb kept only the in-frame ones, dropping some. The sample holds approximately 90,000 clones, about four fifths seen once. The sample was peripheral blood. The receptors here all came from a man in his sixties or seventies with COVID-19, enrolled during active disease.

The genes are TRBV27 and TRBJ2-1; tentative D call: TRBD2 (6 bases). Trimming left V 3 bases short and J 0 bases short, with 12 bases between. Germline V gives CDR1 MNHEY, CDR2 SMNVEV (reference sequence). This CDR3 comprises 16 residues. CDR3 residues: CASSLRGTSSYNEQFF. The DNA of the CDR3 is TGTGCCAGCAGTTTGCGCGGGACCAGCTCCTACAATGAGCAGTTCTTC.

The chain uses TRBV9 and TRBJ1-1; D gene ambiguous. Germline CDR1 and CDR2: SGDLS and YYNGEE. This CDR3 has 14 amino acids. Trimming stripped 0 bases from V and 1 base from J, with 7 bases between. The CDR3: CASSVGLQNTEAFF. The CDR3, as DNA: TGTGCCAGCAGCGTAGGACTCCAGAACACTGAAGCTTTCTTT.

This clone was picked up one time. This chain connects TRBV30 to TRBJ2-1, with 9 bases fitting TRBD2. The ends lost 1 base at V and 3 bases at J; junction bases unmatched: 4. CDR3 length equals 15 residues. Germline loops: CDR1 GTSNPN, CDR2 SVGIG (reference sequence). The CDR3, as DNA: TGTGCCTGGAGTGGGGCGGGAGGGCGCTACAATGAGCAGTTCTTC. It codes for CAWSGAGGRYNEQFF. The full variable domain, with the rest looked up from reference TRBV30 and TRBJ2-1, is SQTIHQWPATLVQPVGSPLSLECTVEGTSNPNLYWYRQAAGRGLQLLFYSVGIGQISSEVPQNLSASRPQDRQFILSSKKLLLSDSGFYLCAWSGAGGRYNEQFFGPGTRLTVL.

J is TRBJ1-5 and V is TRBV19; 7 bases map to TRBD1. The germline V gene encodes CDR1 LNHDA and CDR2 SQIVND (reference sequence). Germline trimming cut 5 bases from V and 0 bases from J; bases unmatched to any gene: 4. The CDR3 extends over 15 amino acids. The CDR3 here is CASSYTGVSNQPQHF. The CDR3, as DNA: TGTGCCAGTAGTTATACAGGGGTTAGCAATCAGCCCCAGCATTTT. The entire variable domain, with the rest obtained from reference TRBV19 and TRBJ1-5, is as follows: DGGITQSPKYLFRKEGQNVTLSCEQNLNHDAMYWYRQDPGQGLRLIYYSQIVNDFQKGDIAEGYSVSREKKESFPLTVTSAQKNPTAFYLCASSYTGVSNQPQHFGDGTRLSIL.

V usage is TRBV6-2 or TRBV6-3 and J usage is TRBJ1-1; D perhaps matches TRBD1 (6 bases). This CDR3 is built from 15 residues. Germline V gives CDR1 MNHEY, CDR2 SVGEGT. Trimming took 5 bases from V and 6 from J, leaving 19 bases between them. CDR3 DNA sequence: TGTGCCAGCAGTACCAGTCTTCTAGGGGGAGCTGAAGCTTTCTTT. It specifies CASSTSLLGGAEAFF.

This clone was seen just once. The chain links TRBV7-2 to TRBJ2-1; 9 nucleotides match TRBD1. This CDR3 region has 18 residues. In germline, CDR1 is SGHTA, CDR2 FQGNSA. After removal of 4 bases from V and 13 bases from J, the junction contained 23 bases not matched to a gene. CDR3 in amino acids: CASSSQKDRGFFRFFQFF. The CDR3 nucleotides are TGTGCCAGCAGCTCCCAAAAGGACAGGGGATTCTTTAGGTTCTTTCAGTTCTTC.

The J gene is TRBJ1-6, the V gene TRBV5-4, with TRBD1 as a possible D gene (6 bases). V lost 6 bases and J 4 bases, leaving 14 bases between the germline ends. The CDR3 totals 15 residues. Germline-derived CDR1 and CDR2 are SGHNT and YYREEE (reference sequence). The CDR3 bases are TGTGCCAGCAAGTCTGGGGGACAATATAATTCACCCCTCCACTTT. Translated, it gives CASKSGGQYNSPLHF.

The chain carries TRBV19 and TRBJ2-6; D is perhaps TRBD2 (5 bases). Germline assignment: CDR1 LNHDA and CDR2 SQIVND (reference sequence). V shed 0 bases and J shed 1 base, with 16 bases lying between them. This CDR3 is built from 19 residues. CDR3: CASSIDMRARASGANVLTF. CDR3 nucleotide sequence: TGTGCCAGTAGTATAGATATGAGGGCGCGCGCTTCTGGGGCCAACGTCCTGACTTTC.

The chain employs TRBV7-2 and TRBJ1-2, with a tentative D call TRBD1 (5 bases). V lost 5 bases to trimming and J lost 4 bases, with 20 bases between them. The germline V gene has CDR1 SGHTA and CDR2 FQGNSA. The CDR3 contains 16 residues. CDR3 amino acids: CASSLAAGGIPYGYTF. The CDR3 nucleotides read TGTGCCAGCAGCCTTGCGGCGGGGGGGATCCCCTATGGCTACACCTTC.

The gene calls are TRBV11-3 and TRBJ2-3; 8 nucleotides align to TRBD1. Germline CDR1 and CDR2: SGHNT and YENEEA. J lost 1 base, V lost 5 bases, and 8 bases had no gene match. This CDR3 contains 16 residues. The CDR3, as DNA: TGTGCCAGCAGCATCTCCCCGGGACAGGGCACAGATACGCAGTATTTT. It encodes CASSISPGQGTDTQYF.

The genes are TRBV4-2 and TRBJ1-2, with D unclear. Germline CDR1 and CDR2: LGHNA and YNFKEQ. The V gene lost 0 bases and the J gene lost 1 base, with 6 bases spanning the gap. The CDR3 contains 14 residues. CDR3 coding DNA: TGTGCCAGCAGCCAAGACAGGTATAACTATGGCTACACCTTC. This codes for CASSQDRYNYGYTF.

This rearrangement joins TRBV11-2 to TRBJ1-6; D is unclear. The V gene's germline CDR1 is SGHAT and CDR2 FQNNGV. The CDR3 totals 14 residues. The ends were cut back, 1 base at V and 7 bases at J, with 8 bases in the middle. CDR3 protein: CASSLGDGNSPLHF. CDR3 bases: TGTGCCAGCAGCTTAGGAGACGGGAATTCACCCCTCCACTTT.

The genes are TRBV27 and TRBJ1-1; unclear D gene. Trimming removed 3 bases at V and 0 bases at J, with 8 bases between. Germline assignment: CDR1 MNHEY and CDR2 SMNVEV (reference sequence). The CDR3 is made up of 14 amino acids. CDR3 loop: CASSFSIMNTEAFF. DNA of the CDR3: TGTGCCAGCAGTTTCAGTATTATGAACACTGAAGCTTTCTTT.

This clone appeared a single time. The chain couples TRBV27 to TRBJ1-6; a weak D match, TRBD1 (5 bases). The CDR3 spans 15 residues. The germline V and J ends were trimmed by 5 bases and 10 bases, with 18 bases remaining between them. CDR1 is MNHEY, CDR2 SMNVEV, per germline (reference sequence). CDR3 amino acids: CASSPSPGGWSPLHF. CDR3 nucleotides: TGTGCCAGCAGTCCCTCTCCCGGGGGGTGGTCACCCCTCCACTTT.

The chain recombines TRBV28 with TRBJ1-2, with 9 bases lining up with TRBD1. Germline V gene data show CDR1 as MDHEN and CDR2 as SYDVKM. CDR3 length: 15 amino acids. The V and J ends lost 4 bases and 8 bases, in that order; junction bases with no gene match: 11. In DNA, the CDR3 is TGTGCCAGCAGTTCCACTCACAGGGGGCTGAGGGGCTACACCTTC. It yields the protein CASSSTHRGLRGYTF.